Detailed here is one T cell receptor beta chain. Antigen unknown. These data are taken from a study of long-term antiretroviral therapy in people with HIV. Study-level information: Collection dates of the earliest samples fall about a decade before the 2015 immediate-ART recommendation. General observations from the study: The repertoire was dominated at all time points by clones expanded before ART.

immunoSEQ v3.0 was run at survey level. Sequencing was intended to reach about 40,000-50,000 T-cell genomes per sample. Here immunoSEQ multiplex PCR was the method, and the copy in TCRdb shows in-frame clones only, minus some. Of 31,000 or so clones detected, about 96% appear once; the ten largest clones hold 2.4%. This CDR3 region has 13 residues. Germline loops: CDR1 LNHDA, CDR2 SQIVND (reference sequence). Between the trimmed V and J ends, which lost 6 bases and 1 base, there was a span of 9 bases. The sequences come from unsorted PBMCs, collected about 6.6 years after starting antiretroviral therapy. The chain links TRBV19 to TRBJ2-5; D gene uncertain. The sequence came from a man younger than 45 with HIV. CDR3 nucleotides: TGTGCCAGTAGCTCTGCGGCCCAAGAGACCCAGTACTTC. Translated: CASSSAAQETQYF.